This T cell receptor beta chain derives from a study of cytomegalovirus exposure and HLA in healthy donors. V lost 5 bases and J lost 6; bases outside the gene matches: 7. CDR3 length: 14 amino acids. The germline V gene encodes CDR1 SGHTA and CDR2 FQGNSA. On this clone: Its matching antigen is unknown.

General study findings and limits: For cytomegalovirus status, the classifier reportedly gave diagnoses with high specificity and sensitivity. Most TCR sequences showed up rarely, but some public TCRs showed up in many donors. Cytomegalovirus association was listed for approximately 150 TCR beta chains.

Separate from the approximately 670-subject first cohort was the roughly 130-subject validation cohort, to which the donors belonged. The repertoire was sequenced with immunoSEQ multiplex PCR; TCRdb's copy has only in-frame clones and lacks some. Here the sample spans approximately 220,000 clones, about 86% being singletons. The V and J genes are TRBV7-2 and TRBJ1-5, with TRBD1 identical over 7 bases. Sample: PBMCs. The receptor was isolated from a man aged 18 to 30 in good health and CMV-seronegative. Written as DNA, the CDR3 is TGTGCCAGCAGCCCACGACAGGGAAGTCAGCCCCAGCATTTT. Amino acid sequence: CASSPRQGSQPQHF.